Presented here are 32 T cell receptor beta chains from one specimen sequenced in a study of CD8+CD57+ T cells in acquired aplastic anemia. Profiling that covered TCR beta VDJ and CDR3 relied on genomic DNA as its template. TCRdb reprocessed the reads with MiXCR, giving one entry per CDR3 protein. The data show hundreds of thousands of distinct CDR3 sequences, roughly 68% seen once. The sequenced sample was sorted CD4+, CD8+, or CD8+CD57+ T cells (not recorded which) from PBMCs. The receptors come from a human donor in good health, serving as a control.

The genes are TRBV12-3 or TRBV12-4 and TRBJ2-7, with TRBD1 matching 7 bases. The CDR3 runs 14 residues. Germline trimming cut 5 bases from V and 4 bases from J; bases unmatched to any gene: 8. The CDR3 DNA reads as TGTGCCAGCAGTAAAACAGGGGCTTCTTACGAGCAGTACTTC. Residues: CASSKTGASYEQYF.

The rearrangement uses TRBV7-9 and TRBJ1-2; D is possibly TRBD1 (5 bases). This CDR3 comprises 13 residues. Trimming cost V 6 bases and J 4 bases, with 12 bases left between them. From germline, CDR1 is SEHNR and CDR2 FQNEAQ (reference sequence). CDR3 in amino acids: CASRGTARYGYTF. The CDR3 region has the DNA TGTGCCAGCAGAGGGACCGCACGCTATGGCTACACCTTC.

This clonotype has a count of ten or more. This rearrangement joins TRBV20-1 to TRBJ2-3; 7 positions agree with TRBD2. The CDR3 consists of 13 residues. Trimming removed 5 bases from V and 1 base from J; junction bases left unmatched: 3. Germline V CDR1 and CDR2: DFQATT, SNEGSKA (reference sequence). The CDR3 reads CSALSGGTDTQYF. In nucleotides, the CDR3 is TGCAGTGCTTTAAGCGGGGGCACAGATACGCAGTATTTT.

The table lists this clonotype with many counts. The genes are TRBV7-8 and TRBJ2-7; no clear D. The germline V gene encodes CDR1 SGHVS and CDR2 FQNEAQ. Trimming shortened V by 1 base and J by 1 base, and 5 bases separated the two germline ends. The CDR3 is 13 amino acids. In nucleotides, the CDR3 is TGTGCCAGCAGCTTAGAACGGTCCTACGAGCAGTACTTC. Protein product: CASSLERSYEQYF.

On this clonotype itself: Sequence at one end of the junction differs from germline and may be a read error. V and J are TRBV5-5 and TRBJ2-6; perhaps TRBD2 as D (5 bases). CDR1 and CDR2 (germline): SGHKS, YYEKEE (reference sequence). This CDR3 is built from 15 residues. The CDR3, as DNA: TGCGCCAGCAGCAGAGAACGGGAAGGGGCCAACGTCCTGACTTTC. Amino acid sequence: CASSREREGANVLTF.

This clonotype was counted a single time. The chain employs TRBV12-3 or TRBV12-4 and TRBJ2-7; 11 nucleotides agree with TRBD1. The CDR3 loop spans 15 amino acids. V lost 8 bases to trimming and J lost 3 bases; unmatched junction nucleotides: 9. The CDR3: CASVRRGQGGYEQYF. DNA for the CDR3: TGTGCCAGCGTTCGCAGGGGACAGGGGGGCTACGAGCAGTACTTC.

In this sample, this clonotype turned up many times. The rearrangement links TRBV5-1 to TRBJ1-1; D gene ambiguous. The germline V gene has CDR1 SGHRS and CDR2 YFSETQ. The V and J ends lost 4 bases and 10 bases respectively, with 17 bases between them. The CDR3 contains 13 residues. CDR3 loop: CASSKTEDLGAFF. CDR3 sequence (DNA): TGCGCCAGCAGCAAAACTGAAGACCTTGGAGCTTTCTTT. Complete variable domain (other parts from reference TRBV5-1 and TRBJ1-1): KAGVTQTPRYLIKTRGQQVTLSCSPISGHRSVSWYQQTPGQGLQFLFEYFSETQRNKGNFPGRFSGRQFSNSRSEMNVSTLELGDSALYLCASSKTEDLGAFFGQGTRLTVV.

The chain uses TRBV2 and TRBJ2-1; D assignment may be TRBD1 or TRBD2 (5 bases each). V shed 6 bases and J shed 3 bases, with 15 bases lying between them. Germline-derived CDR1 and CDR2 are SNHLY and FYNNEI. The CDR3 consists of 15 residues. CDR3: CASSERGTVYNEQFF. The CDR3 DNA sequence: TGTGCCAGCAGCGAACGTGGGACCGTCTACAATGAGCAGTTCTTC.

This clonotype has just a few counts. V and J are TRBV10-3 and TRBJ1-5; D unclear. Trimming cost V 6 bases and J 6 bases, with 12 bases left between them. CDR3 size: 13 residues. CDR1 and CDR2 (germline): ENHRY, SYGVKD. The CDR3 spells CAISRSGGQPQHF. The CDR3 DNA reads as TGTGCCATCAGCCGAAGTGGTGGTCAGCCCCAGCATTTT.

This clonotype occurred many times. This chain connects TRBV6-1 to TRBJ2-7; D not certain. The CDR3 consists of 13 residues. The germline V gene has CDR1 MNHNS and CDR2 SASEGT. Trimming pared 8 bases from V and 0 bases from J, leaving 11 bases between. This chain's CDR3 is CASGIGHSYEQYF. CDR3 nucleotides: TGTGCCAGCGGTATCGGCCACTCCTACGAGCAGTACTTC.

This clonotype was seen only a few times. The chain uses TRBV19 and TRBJ1-5, with 9 positions matching TRBD1. The V segment lost 5 bases and the J segment 1 base; nucleotides outside the gene matches: 3. Germline-derived CDR1 and CDR2 are LNHDA and SQIVND (reference sequence). The CDR3 sequence is 15 residues long. The CDR3 DNA is TGTGCCAGTAGTCCACAGGGGGCGAGCAATCAGCCCCAGCATTTT. Residues: CASSPQGASNQPQHF.

In this sample, this clonotype turned up a few times. This CDR3 reads CASSPGTEDTEAFF. CDR3 DNA: TGTGCCAGCAGCCCTGGGACAGAGGACACTGAAGCTTTCTTT. V and J are TRBV7-2 and TRBJ1-1; 7 bases are a match to TRBD1. Germline V CDR1 and CDR2: SGHTA, FQGNSA. This CDR3 has 14 amino acids. The ends lost 5 bases at V and 3 bases at J; junction bases unmatched: 6.

The chain recombines TRBV5-4 with TRBJ1-1; TRBD1 might be the D (5 bases). Per the germline V gene, CDR1 is SGHNT and CDR2 is YYREEE (reference sequence). V dropped 6 bases and J dropped 7 bases, with 16 bases sitting between them. The CDR3 is made up of 13 amino acids. CDR3 sequence: CASNFFRDDEAFF. The CDR3 DNA sequence: TGTGCCAGCAACTTTTTCAGGGATGATGAAGCTTTCTTT. The full variable domain, its missing parts supplied by reference TRBV5-4 and TRBJ1-1, is ETGVTQSPTHLIKTRGQQVTLRCSSQSGHNTVSWYQQALGQGPQFIFQYYREEENGRGNFPPRFSGLQFPNYSSELNVNALELDDSALYLCASNFFRDDEAFFGQGTRLTVV.

This chain connects TRBV10-1 to TRBJ2-1, with 9 bases identical to TRBD1. Germline V gene sequence: CDR1 WNHNN, CDR2 SYGVQD (reference sequence). The CDR3 loop spans 14 amino acids. J was trimmed by 9 bases and V by 7 bases; bases with no gene match: 10. CDR3 amino acids: CASIVADRGREQFF. In DNA, the CDR3 is TGCGCCAGCATCGTAGCGGACAGGGGCCGTGAGCAGTTCTTC.

This clonotype was counted a few times. A much larger clone is a single base away; this may be a read error. V usage is TRBV6-6 and J usage is TRBJ1-2; tentative D call: TRBD1 (5 bases). Between the trimmed V and J ends, which lost 10 bases and 6 bases, there was a span of 15 bases. Germline V CDR1 and CDR2: MNHNY, SVGAGI (reference sequence). The CDR3 has 12 amino acids. The CDR3 DNA sequence: TGTGCCATAGAGAAGGGACGCCATGGCTACACCTTC. Translating it yields CAIEKGRHGYTF.

The chain combines TRBV10-2 with TRBJ1-1; D not resolved. This CDR3 has 13 residues. V was trimmed by 6 bases and J by 3 bases, leaving 11 bases between them. Germline loops: CDR1 WSHSY, CDR2 SAAADI. CDR3 sequence reads: CASSRKRDTEAFF. For the CDR3, the DNA is TGCGCCAGCAGCCGAAAGCGGGACACTGAAGCTTTCTTT.

The gene calls are TRBV10-3 and TRBJ2-2, with D perhaps given as TRBD1 or TRBD2 (5 bases each). Per germline, CDR1 ENHRY and CDR2 SYGVKD. This CDR3 is built from 15 residues. V lost 3 bases, J lost 1 base, and 9 bases lay in between. In nucleotides, the CDR3 is TGTGCCATCAGTGAAGGGGACGTGAACACCGGGGAGCTGTTTTTT. As protein: CAISEGDVNTGELFF.

Note on this clonotype: No conserved phenylalanine or tryptophan is present at the end of the CDR3, so a read error is the likely explanation. Because the CDR3's place on the DNA is in doubt, the DNA is left out and the CDR3 is given as listed by TCRdb. V and J are TRBV2 and TRBJ2-7; the table's D call, TRBD1, has no DNA check behind it. In germline, CDR1 is SNHLY, CDR2 FYNNEI. The CDR3 spans 15 residues, counting both ends. The CDR3 region is CASSRRVRQGEEHYL.

As concerns this clonotype: Compared with germline, one end of the junction differs, possibly owing to a read error. The gene calls are TRBV7-3 and TRBJ1-1; no firm D call. CDR1 SGHTA and CDR2 FQGTGA come from the germline V gene. The CDR3 has 14 residues. The CDR3 region has the DNA TGTGCCAGCAGCTCGGCGGAGTTCAAGACTGAATCTTTTTTT. It yields the protein CASSSAEFKTESFF.

To note about this clonotype: This likely comes from a read error, as the CDR3 has no conserved phenylalanine or tryptophan at its end. Because the CDR3's place on the DNA is in doubt, the DNA is left out and the CDR3 is given as listed by TCRdb. The V and J genes are TRBV19 and TRBJ1-3. The length of the CDR3 is 16 amino acids, counting both ends. CDR1 is LNHDA, CDR2 SQIVND, per germline (reference sequence). CDR3 in amino acids: CASSTGPSDAGHHLDI.

In its sample, this clonotype was seen once. The rearrangement joins TRBV7-2 to TRBJ2-1, with D perhaps being TRBD1 or TRBD2 (5 bases each). The J call may be wrong; the DNA end is better matched by TRBJ2-7. The CDR3 is 14 amino acids. CDR1 SGHTA and CDR2 FQGNSA come from the germline V gene. The CDR3, as DNA: TGTGCCAGCAGCTTGGGGGACGGGGCGAAAGAGCAGTACTTC. Protein sequence: CASSLGDGAKEQYF.

As to this clonotype: Compared with germline, one end of the junction differs, possibly owing to a read error. CDR3 loop: CASSLAGYDEQLFF. CDR3 nucleotides: TGTGCCAGCAGTTTGGCGGGGTATGATGAACAACTGTTTTTT. This chain joins TRBV2 and TRBJ1-4, with no clear D. There are 14 residues in the CDR3. Germline V CDR1 and CDR2: SNHLY, FYNNEI.

The chain combines TRBV24-1 with TRBJ1-2; D not resolved. This CDR3 is built from 14 residues. The V gene's germline CDR1 is KGHDR and CDR2 SFDVKD. Trimming removed 11 bases from V and 14 bases from J, with 29 bases in between. In nucleotides, the CDR3 is TGTGCCAGCAGCCCCAAGACGGACCACTATACCCAGACCTTC. Encoded protein: CASSPKTDHYTQTF.

This clonotype was recorded many times. The genes are TRBV9 and TRBJ2-1; 9 nucleotides match TRBD2. Trimming removed 0 bases from V and 8 bases from J; junction bases left unmatched: 3. This CDR3 comprises 14 residues. Germline lookup yields CDR1 SGDLS and CDR2 YYNGEE. The CDR3 DNA is TGTGCCAGCAGCGTAGTGGCGGGGGGGCATGAGCAGTTCTTC. It is translated as CASSVVAGGHEQFF.

On this clonotype: The junction does not match germline at one end; this may be a read error. The rearrangement joins TRBV9 to TRBJ1-2, with 9 bases identical to TRBD1. The length of the CDR3 is 14 residues. Germline CDR1 reads SGDLS; CDR2 reads YYNGEE. CDR3 nucleotide sequence: TGTGCCAGCAGCGAAGGAGACAGGGGGGCGCGGGACTCCTTC. The encoded protein is CASSEGDRGARDSF.

To note about this clonotype: The CDR3 carries no conserved terminal phenylalanine or tryptophan, so it likely arises from a read error. The DNA is omitted, as the CDR3 cannot be located on it reliably, and the CDR3 follows TCRdb's listing. This chain uses TRBV7-6 with TRBJ1-2; TRBD1 was called by the table and not checked on the DNA. Both ends counted, the CDR3 spans 14 residues. Per the germline V gene, CDR1 is SGHVS and CDR2 is FNYEAQ. The CDR3 loop is CASSSWHRTAISPI.

Comment on this clonotype: A read error may produce the germline difference seen at one junction end. The chain employs TRBV7-9 and TRBJ2-5, with TRBD2 matching over 10 bases. Germline lookup yields CDR1 SEHNR and CDR2 FQNEAQ (reference sequence). The CDR3 runs to 14 residues. CDR3 protein: CASSRSSGGPPSQF. CDR3 sequence (DNA): TGTGCCAGCAGCCGGAGTAGCGGGGGGCCGCCAAGCCAATTT.

Many counts were recorded for this clonotype. The chain couples TRBV9 to TRBJ1-2, with 7 bases fitting TRBD1. J gave up 2 bases and V 3 bases, and 4 bases lay outside the gene matches. Germline V gene sequence: CDR1 SGDLS, CDR2 YYNGEE. CDR3 length: 14 amino acids. The CDR3 here is CASSGTGSNYGYTF. In DNA form, the CDR3 reads TGTGCCAGCAGCGGGACAGGTTCCAACTATGGCTACACCTTC.

Points on this clonotype: At one boundary the junction diverges from the germline segment, which might be a read error. The chain employs TRBV7-7 and TRBJ2-3; tentative D call: TRBD1 (5 bases). CDR1 and CDR2 (germline): SSHAT, FNYEAQ (reference sequence). The CDR3 runs 15 residues. CDR3 residues: CASSHDSGSTDTHYF. The DNA for the CDR3 is TGTGCCAGCAGCCACGACAGTGGAAGCACAGATACGCACTATTTT. The entire variable domain, with the rest obtained from reference TRBV7-7 and TRBJ2-3, is as follows: GAGVSQSPRYKVTKRGQDVTLRCDPISSHATLYWYQQALGQGPEFLTYFNYEAQPDKSGLPSDRFSAERPEGSISTLTIQRTEQRDSAMYRCASSHDSGSTDTHYFGPGTRLTVL.

As for this clonotype: No conserved phenylalanine or tryptophan is present at the end of the CDR3, so a read error is the likely explanation. The DNA is left out, because the CDR3 cannot be placed on it with certainty; the CDR3 is given as TCRdb lists it. The chain carries TRBV10-3 and TRBJ1-2. From its first to its last residue, the CDR3 has 15 amino acids. Germline CDR1 and CDR2: ENHRY and SYGVKD. The chain's CDR3 is CASSLGQEGVGTFGS.

The chain has TRBV7-2 and TRBJ1-6; no reliable D call. The V gene's germline CDR1 is SGHTA and CDR2 FQGNSA. V lost 1 base, J lost 13 bases, and 20 bases lay in between. This CDR3 has 16 residues. The CDR3 DNA follows: TGTGCCAGCAGCTTAGATGGCGGCGGCTATACTTCCCCCCTCCACTTT. It is translated as CASSLDGGGYTSPLHF.

V and J are TRBV7-2 and TRBJ2-3, with 9 nucleotides matching TRBD2. CDR1 SGHTA and CDR2 FQGNSA come from the germline V gene. This CDR3 contains 19 residues. Unmatched junction bases numbered 18, after V lost 3 bases and J lost 5 bases. CDR3 DNA: TGTGCCAGCAGCTTCCAGGCGGGGGGGCGAGTCCGGGTCAAAGATACGCAGTATTTT. It translates to CASSFQAGGRVRVKDTQYF.